Below, 19 T cell receptor beta chains from the same sample are listed, as sequenced in a study of synovial regulatory T cells in juvenile arthritis. The protocol was immunoSEQ multiplex PCR, while the TCRdb copy is restricted to in-frame clones and leaves out a portion. This sample's table reports about 10,000 clones. The sample taken for sequencing was Treg cells from blood. Sample subset: remaining (HLA-DR-negative) circulating blood Treg cells. Receptor source: a donor aged 2-35 years with juvenile idiopathic arthritis.

The J gene is TRBJ1-2, the V gene TRBV5-6. The germline gives CDR1 SGHDT, CDR2 YYEEEE. CDR3 size: 15 residues. Only the protein sequence is given. CDR3 in amino acids: CASSETGRGNYGYTF. Full variable domain (rest looked up from reference TRBV5-6 and TRBJ1-2): DAGVTQSPTHLIKTRGQQVTLRCSPKSGHDTVSWYQQALGQGPQFIFQYYEEEERQRGNFPDRFSGHQFPNYSSELNVNALLLGDSALYLCASSETGRGNYGYTFGSGTRLTVV.

The rearrangement uses TRBV29-1 and TRBJ1-1; checking the TCRdb D call of TRBD1 is not possible without DNA. CDR3 length: 13 residues. The entry carries no DNA sequence. Germline CDR1 SQVTM, CDR2 ANQGSEA. The CDR3 is CSASGQGNTEAFF.

This sequence joins TRBV4-1 and TRBJ2-7; TCRdb calls TRBD1, which cannot be checked without DNA. The CDR3 extends over 13 amino acids. DNA is not on record. Per germline, CDR1 MGHRA and CDR2 YSYEKL. CDR3 in amino acids: CASSQGGRGEQYF.

This rearrangement joins TRBV19 to TRBJ2-2; the TCRdb D gene call, TRBD2, has no DNA to confirm it. The CDR3 runs 14 residues. No DNA is listed. From germline, CDR1 is LNHDA and CDR2 SQIVND (reference sequence). The CDR3: CASTKRPYTGELFF.

CDR3: CASSLRRPSNYGYTF. The chain uses TRBV4-3 and TRBJ1-2. This CDR3 is 15 amino acids long. No DNA sequence is on record. The germline V gene encodes CDR1 LGHNA and CDR2 YSLEER.

The genes are TRBV5-6 and TRBJ1-3; TCRdb picks TRBD1, but there is no DNA to check that call. The germline gives CDR1 SGHDT, CDR2 YYEEEE. The CDR3 is made up of 17 amino acids. Only the protein is on record. The CDR3 loop reads CASSLVGATSPGNTIYF.

The genes are TRBV4-3 and TRBJ1-1. This CDR3 has 14 amino acids. The protein alone is recorded here. Germline V CDR1 and CDR2: LGHNA, YSLEER. The CDR3 here is CASSQGLWGSEAFF.

This chain uses TRBV29-1 with TRBJ2-7. This CDR3 comprises 12 residues. This entry has no DNA. The germline V gene has CDR1 SQVTM and CDR2 ANQGSEA. This CDR3 is CSVAKGGYEQYF.

This rearrangement joins TRBV5-3 to TRBJ1-3. TRBV5-3 is recorded as an ORF, its role being uncertain. CDR3 length: 15 amino acids. No nucleotide data were recorded. This CDR3 reads CARSLEVGPGNTIYF.

The chain employs TRBV7-9 and TRBJ1-2; TCRdb reports TRBD1, a call that lacks DNA to check it against. The CDR3 totals 15 residues. No DNA is given. The V gene's germline CDR1 is SEHNR and CDR2 FQNEAQ (reference sequence). The CDR3 spells CASSLGTGGNYGYTF.

This sequence joins TRBV14 and TRBJ1-4. CDR1 SGHDN and CDR2 FVKESK come from the germline V gene. This CDR3 has 16 amino acids. DNA is not on record. CDR3 loop: CASSQVGGASNEKLFF.

The chain uses TRBV18 and TRBJ2-3; without DNA, the TCRdb call of TRBD1 cannot be checked. Per the germline V gene, CDR1 is KGHSH and CDR2 is LQKENI. This CDR3 contains 16 residues. No DNA appears here. CDR3 protein: CASSPPGDRGTDTQYF.

The chain carries TRBV2 and TRBJ2-1; as DNA is missing, the TRBD2 call by TCRdb cannot be tested. From germline, CDR1 is SNHLY and CDR2 FYNNEI. The CDR3 spans 14 residues. The entry carries no DNA sequence. CDR3: CASSGGLDYNEQFF.

The chain's CDR3 is CAISEGANQPQHF. The V gene is TRBV10-3, the J gene TRBJ1-5; TCRdb gives TRBD1 as the D gene, but with no DNA this cannot be confirmed. This CDR3 has 13 amino acids. The DNA is not on file. In germline, CDR1 is ENHRY, CDR2 SYGVKD.

The chain is built from TRBV10-3 and TRBJ1-6. Germline CDR1 is ENHRY and CDR2 is SYGVKD. The CDR3 has 14 amino acids. DNA for this receptor is not on file. The CDR3: CATGRVLDVSPLHF.

The genes are TRBV6-5 and TRBJ1-5. CDR1 is MNHEY, CDR2 SVGAGI, per germline. CDR3 length: 16 residues. The coding DNA is unavailable. The CDR3 loop is CASSYSIRLSNQPQHF.

The rearrangement uses TRBV7-9 and TRBJ1-1. The CDR3 totals 12 residues. No DNA is recorded. Germline-derived CDR1 and CDR2 are SEHNR and FQNEAQ (reference sequence). CDR3 sequence: CASSNNVGWAFF.

The rearrangement links TRBV19 to TRBJ1-5; TCRdb indicates TRBD1, and absent DNA this call remains unverified. Germline V CDR1 and CDR2: LNHDA, SQIVND (reference sequence). This CDR3 is 14 amino acids long. Only the protein is available. CDR3 sequence: CASSPRDRRKPQHF.

The chain is built from TRBV4-1 and TRBJ1-5; TCRdb reports TRBD1, a call that lacks DNA to check it against. The length of the CDR3 is 18 residues. The DNA is not on file. Per germline, CDR1 MGHRA and CDR2 YSYEKL. CDR3 in amino acids: CASSLRQGLLNGNQPQHF.